The clone carrying this T cell receptor beta chain was recorded a few times. Its antigen is unknown. This specimen belongs to a study of cytomegalovirus exposure and HLA in healthy donors. PCR was performed using 60 Vbeta and 13 Jbeta primers. Clones were read by immunoSEQ multiplex PCR, and TCRdb kept only the in-frame ones, dropping some. The sample includes fewer than 50,000 clones, around three fifths of them seen just once. Findings and limits, study-wide: In a later analysis, V- and J-gene trimming of beta chains associated with a DCLRE1C missense variant, replicated independently.

The sample consisted of PBMCs. The sequence came from a man aged 50 or older in good health and CMV-seropositive.

The CDR3 region is CASSPGETSNQPQHF. The CDR3 DNA sequence: TGTGCCAGCAGCCCAGGGGAGACGAGCAATCAGCCCCAGCATTTT. This chain connects TRBV6-6 to TRBJ1-5; a possible D gene is TRBD1 (6 bases). Per germline, CDR1 MNHNY and CDR2 SVGAGI (reference sequence). Trimming shortened V by 6 bases and J by 1 base, and 13 bases separated the two germline ends. The CDR3 is 15 amino acids.